This T cell receptor (beta chain) was observed in a study of blood T cell dynamics during melanoma immunotherapy. Looking at the study overall: First-line therapy was either pembrolizumab or nivolumab with ipilimumab for metastatic melanoma.

This CDR3 contains 13 residues. From germline, CDR1 is MNHNS and CDR2 SASEGT. V lost 6 bases, J lost 15 bases, and 7 bases stayed unmatched. The time point is: pre-treatment baseline. Samples come from before therapy and from week 3 after the first blockade cycle. Patients had no prior systemic cancer treatment, immunosuppressants or other active cancers. For every cfDNA sample, 30 to 40 ng was loaded. The repertoire was sequenced with immunoSEQ multiplex PCR; TCRdb's copy has only in-frame clones and lacks some. This table holds roughly 6,100 clones, about nine tenths found once. This chain links TRBV6-1 with TRBJ2-1; 14 nucleotides line up with TRBD2. The receptor was isolated from a human donor with melanoma. Sequencing used cell-free DNA from blood, obtained from a patient treated with checkpoint blockade. CDR3 coding DNA: TGTGCCAGCAGGACTAGCGGGAGGGGTGGTCGGTTCTTC. Amino acid sequence: CASRTSGRGGRFF.